Below, 9 T cell receptor beta chains from the same sample are listed, as sequenced in a study of cytomegalovirus exposure and HLA in healthy donors. Vbeta (60) and Jbeta (13) primers were used in the PCR. TCRdb's copy holds only in-frame clones and misses some; the assay was immunoSEQ multiplex PCR. Among roughly 180,000 clones, almost 85% were seen once, and the ten largest hold 4.5% to 5.5%. The specimen was PBMCs. Every receptor here comes from a girl aged 5-17 years in good health and CMV-seropositive.

This rearrangement joins TRBV29-1 to TRBJ2-1; D is unclear. V was trimmed by 0 bases and J by 4 bases, leaving 19 bases between them. There are 17 residues in the CDR3. Per germline, CDR1 SQVTM and CDR2 ANQGSEA. The CDR3 bases are TGCAGCGTTGAAGATTTAACGTCCGTCAACCGGTACAATGAGCAGTTCTTC. Protein sequence: CSVEDLTSVNRYNEQFF.

The rearrangement joins TRBV10-3 to TRBJ1-2; 9 bases are a match to TRBD1. The V and J ends lost 1 base and 4 bases, in that order; junction bases with no gene match: 19. The germline CDR1 and CDR2 sequences are ENHRY and SYGVKD. This CDR3 is built from 20 residues. In DNA, the CDR3 is TGTGCCATCAGTGAGTTCGTTTGGGACAGGGATCAGGATTCGAGCTATGGCTACACCTTC. It is translated as CAISEFVWDRDQDSSYGYTF.

J is TRBJ2-7 and V is TRBV7-9; D gene unclear. Germline CDR1 reads SEHNR; CDR2 reads FQNEAQ (reference sequence). The ends were cut back, 4 bases at V and 3 bases at J, with 7 bases in the middle. The CDR3 runs to 12 residues. CDR3 protein: CASSSFVYEQYF. Written as DNA, the CDR3 is TGTGCCAGCAGCTCCTTTGTCTACGAGCAGTACTTC.

The V and J genes are TRBV9 and TRBJ2-7; 9 bases line up with TRBD1. The CDR3 has 14 residues. Germline assignment: CDR1 SGDLS and CDR2 YYNGEE. Unmatched junction bases numbered 5, after V lost 4 bases and J lost 3 bases. The CDR3 spells CASSSGTGRYEQYF. The CDR3 coding sequence is TGTGCCAGCAGCTCCGGGACAGGGCGCTACGAGCAGTACTTC.

The chain uses TRBV11-2 and TRBJ2-3; 12 nucleotides agree with TRBD2. Trimming at V came to 1 base and at J to 4 bases, leaving 9 bases not matched to a gene. The CDR3 has 18 residues. The germline CDR1 and CDR2 sequences are SGHAT and FQNNGV. CDR3 in amino acids: CASSLGYTLAGGADTQYF. CDR3 DNA: TGTGCCAGCAGCTTAGGATATACACTAGCGGGGGGTGCAGATACGCAGTATTTT.

J is TRBJ1-1 and V is TRBV9; maybe TRBD1 (5 bases). The CDR3 consists of 13 residues. Germline-derived CDR1 and CDR2 are SGDLS and YYNGEE. Between the trimmed V and J ends, which lost 2 bases and 11 bases, there was a span of 16 bases. CDR3 DNA: TGTGCCAGCAGCGTCGACGGAGGGGTAGGGGCTTTCTTT. It codes for CASSVDGGVGAFF.

This rearrangement joins TRBV2 to TRBJ2-7; TRBD2 aligns across 7 bases. With V trimmed by 8 bases and J by 0 bases, 4 bases remained unmatched. From germline, CDR1 is SNHLY and CDR2 FYNNEI. The CDR3 length is 13 residues. The CDR3 bases are TGTGCCAGCGAGGGAGGGAACTCCTACGAGCAGTACTTC. Its translation is CASEGGNSYEQYF.

CDR3 sequence: CASSLSLAGNTEAFF. The CDR3 DNA sequence: TGTGCCAGCAGTTTATCCCTCGCCGGGAACACTGAAGCTTTCTTT. V and J are TRBV27 and TRBJ1-1; D is unresolved. The CDR3 has 15 residues. Germline V gene sequence: CDR1 MNHEY, CDR2 SMNVEV (reference sequence). Between the trimmed V and J ends, which lost 0 bases and 1 base, there was a span of 9 bases.

The rearrangement uses TRBV5-1 and TRBJ1-2, with a tentative D call TRBD1 (5 bases). V shed 4 bases and J shed 6 bases, with 13 bases lying between them. In germline, CDR1 is SGHRS, CDR2 YFSETQ. CDR3 length equals 13 residues. This CDR3 reads CASSPEGVDGYTF. CDR3 nucleotides: TGCGCCAGCAGCCCTGAAGGGGTCGATGGCTACACCTTC.